One TCR beta chain is described in this entry. What it binds is unknown. The data derive from a study of T-cell reconstitution after alpha-beta-depleted transplantation in children. Broader study findings: Counts and diversity of T cells one year after transplant came mostly from newly produced T cells.

For TCRbeta, the library was prepared with unique molecular identifiers. TCRdb re-derived calls from the PCR reads in MiXCR, one entry per CDR3 protein. The sample contains about a million distinct CDR3 sequences, about 30% of which appear only once. Trimming stripped 6 bases from V and 4 bases from J, with 11 bases between. The CDR3 is 13 residues long. Specimen: PBMCs, mostly from graft donor cells, collected 360 days after TCRalphabeta/CD19-depleted stem cell transplant. The rearrangement uses TRBV12-3 or TRBV12-4 and TRBJ2-3, with unresolved D. The sequence came from a boy under two years old who had a stem cell transplant for SCID, so the T cells may come from the graft donor. The CDR3 here is CASSSARADTQYF. The CDR3 coding sequence is TGTGCCAGCAGCTCGGCAAGAGCAGATACGCAGTATTTT.